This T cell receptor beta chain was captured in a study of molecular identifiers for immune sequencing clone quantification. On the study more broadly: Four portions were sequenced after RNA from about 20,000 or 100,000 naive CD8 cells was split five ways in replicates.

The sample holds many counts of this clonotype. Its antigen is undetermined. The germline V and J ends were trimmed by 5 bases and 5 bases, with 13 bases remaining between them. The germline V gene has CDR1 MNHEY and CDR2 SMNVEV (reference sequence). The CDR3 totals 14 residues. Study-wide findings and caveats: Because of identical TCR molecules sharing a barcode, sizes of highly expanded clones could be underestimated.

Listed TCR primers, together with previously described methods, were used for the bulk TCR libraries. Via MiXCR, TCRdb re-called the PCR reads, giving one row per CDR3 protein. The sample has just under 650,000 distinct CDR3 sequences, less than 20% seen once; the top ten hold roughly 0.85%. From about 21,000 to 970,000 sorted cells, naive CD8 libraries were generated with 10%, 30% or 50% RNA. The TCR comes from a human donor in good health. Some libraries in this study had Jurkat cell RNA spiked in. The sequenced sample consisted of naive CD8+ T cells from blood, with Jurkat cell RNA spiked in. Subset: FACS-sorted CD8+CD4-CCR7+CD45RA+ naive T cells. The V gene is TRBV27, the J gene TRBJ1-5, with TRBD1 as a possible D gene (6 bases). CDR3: CASSPTGYDQPQHF. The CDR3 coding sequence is TGTGCCAGCAGTCCAACAGGGTACGATCAGCCCCAGCATTTT.